The entry below gives a single T cell receptor beta chain sequence along with its context. As processed by the authors: Amplified reference gene primers provided the basis for estimating nucleated cell counts. Sequencing used immunoSEQ multiplex PCR; TCRdb keeps in-frame clones, though not all of them. V and J calls and clone size are those listed in that table; D and trimming were worked out from the DNA. In the table there are 250,000 to 300,000 clones, more than 70% of which are singletons. This sample stems from a study of blood T cell repertoires in COVID-19. The CDR3 is made up of 15 amino acids. From germline, CDR1 is PRHDT and CDR2 FYEKMQ (reference sequence). The J segment lost 7 bases and the V segment lost 5 bases, leaving 11 bases of the junction unmatched.

The chain couples TRBV13 to TRBJ2-5; 9 positions agree with TRBD2. The sequenced sample consisted of peripheral blood. The TCR was taken from a woman in her thirties or forties who had recovered from COVID-19. This CDR3 reads CASSRGSGRGGTQYF. In DNA form, the CDR3 reads TGTGCCAGCAGCCGGGGTAGCGGGAGAGGTGGGACCCAGTACTTC. The entire variable domain, with the rest obtained from reference TRBV13 and TRBJ2-5, is as follows: AAGVIQSPRHLIKEKRETATLKCYPIPRHDTVYWYQQGPGQDPQFLISFYEKMQSDKGSIPDRFSAQQFSDYHSELNMSSLELGDSALYFCASSRGSGRGGTQYFGPGTRLLVL.